Listed below are T cell receptor beta chains from one sample, sequenced in a study of shared clonotypes between healthy human individuals. Assay used: immunoSEQ multiplex PCR; TCRdb lists only in-frame clones, some missing. The data show 2,500,000 or so clones, with approximately 92% seen just once and around 0.14% held by the top ten. Sequenced sample: naive CD4+ T cells sorted from blood. These receptors all stem from a man aged 18 to 35 in good health. The CDR3 runs from the conserved cysteine through the conserved F or W. A D gene is named only where the DNA matches it firmly. Clone size is given for some rows only: seen once, a few or many times, or a class if the clone is expanded.

J | size | V | D | CDR3 | DNA
TRBJ1-2 | NA | TRBV9 | TRBD1 | CASSADRDGYTF | TGTGCCAGCAGCGCAGACAGGGATGGCTACACCTTC
TRBJ1-2 | NA | TRBV6-4 | TRBD1 | CASSSGTGESYGYTF | TGTGCCAGCAGTTCCGGGACAGGGGAGAGCTATGGCTACACCTTC
TRBJ1-2 | NA | TRBV6-6 | TRBD1 | CASSWDRTNYGYTF | TGTGCCAGCAGCTGGGACAGGACGAACTATGGCTACACCTTC
TRBJ2-4 | NA | TRBV6-5 | TRBD2 | CASSYAASGAKNIQYF | TGTGCCAGCAGTTACGCGGCTAGCGGGGCCAAAAACATTCAGTACTTC
TRBJ2-1 | NA | TRBV28 | NA | CASSSGPLRYNEQFF | TGTGCCAGCAGTTCAGGGCCGCTTCGGTACAATGAGCAGTTCTTC
TRBJ2-1 | NA | TRBV9 | TRBD1 | CASSFADRVNEQFF | TGTGCCAGCAGCTTCGCCGACAGGGTCAATGAGCAGTTCTTC
TRBJ2-7 | NA | TRBV7-9 | NA | CASSIYEQYF | TGTGCCAGCAGCATATACGAGCAGTACTTC
TRBJ2-2 | once | TRBV7-8 | NA | CASSALGLNTGELFF | TGTGCCAGCAGCGCGCTGGGGCTTAACACCGGGGAGCTGTTTTTT
TRBJ2-7 | NA | TRBV18 | NA | CASSTGTNSYEQYF | TGTGCCAGCTCAACGGGGACCAACTCCTACGAGCAGTACTTC
TRBJ2-3 | NA | TRBV5-1 | TRBD2 | CASSFGRGDTDTQYF | TGCGCCAGCAGCTTCGGGCGGGGGGACACAGATACGCAGTATTTT
TRBJ1-4 | once | TRBV9 | TRBD1 | CASSVGGTGGGEKLFF | TGTGCCAGCAGCGTAGGCGGGACAGGGGGAGGTGAAAAACTGTTTTTT
TRBJ1-3 | NA | TRBV5-1 | NA | CASSLGVDSGNTIYF | TGCGCCAGCAGCTTGGGCGTAGACTCTGGAAACACCATATATTTT
TRBJ2-7 | NA | TRBV7-3 | NA | CASSLMHGSYEQYF | TGTGCCAGCAGCTTAATGCACGGCTCCTACGAGCAGTACTTC
TRBJ2-2 | NA | TRBV30 | NA | CAWSQSVGRVTGELFF | TGTGCCTGGAGTCAAAGTGTGGGGCGAGTAACCGGGGAGCTGTTTTTT
TRBJ1-2 | NA | TRBV5-5 | TRBD1 | CASSSGQTNYGYTF | TGTGCCAGCAGCTCGGGACAGACTAACTATGGCTACACCTTC
TRBJ2-1 | once | TRBV4-1 | NA | CASSQVRADYNEQFF | TGCGCCAGCAGCCAAGTTCGGGCGGACTACAATGAGCAGTTCTTC
TRBJ1-2 | NA | TRBV7-9 | NA | CASSLDRQSHGYTF | TGTGCCAGCAGCTTGGACCGACAGTCTCATGGCTACACCTTC
TRBJ2-7 | NA | TRBV10-2 | TRBD2 | CASKPGLAGDSYEQYF | TGCGCCAGCAAGCCGGGACTAGCGGGTGACTCCTACGAGCAGTACTTC
TRBJ2-3 | NA | TRBV5-4 | NA | CASSRQSDTQYF | TGTGCCAGCAGCCGCCAGTCGGATACGCAGTATTTT
TRBJ1-1 | once | TRBV19 | NA | CASSPQSTENTEAFF | TGTGCCAGTAGTCCCCAATCGACAGAGAACACTGAAGCTTTCTTT
TRBJ1-5 | once | TRBV2 | NA | CASGSQGSQPQHF | TGTGCCAGCGGATCTCAGGGGTCTCAGCCCCAGCATTTT
TRBJ2-1 | NA | TRBV9 | TRBD2 | CASSDLAGGNEQFF | TGTGCCAGCAGCGACCTAGCGGGAGGCAATGAGCAGTTCTTC
TRBJ2-1 | NA | TRBV7-9 | NA | CASSLGEVDNEQFF | TGTGCCAGCAGCTTAGGCGAGGTCGACAATGAGCAGTTCTTC
TRBJ2-7 | few | TRBV2 | TRBD1 | CASSAPTGSSYEQYF | TGTGCCAGCAGTGCCCCGACAGGGAGCTCCTACGAGCAGTACTTC
TRBJ1-2 | NA | TRBV5-6 | TRBD1 | CASSLRGPYGYTF | TGTGCCAGCAGCTTGAGGGGGCCCTATGGCTACACCTTC
TRBJ1-5 | NA | TRBV30 | NA | CAWSVSNNQPQHF | TGTGCCTGGAGTGTATCCAACAATCAGCCCCAGCATTTT
TRBJ2-6 | NA | TRBV2 | TRBD1 | CASSLRDRGHSGANVLTF | TGTGCCAGCTCTCTCAGGGACAGGGGGCATAGTGGGGCCAACGTCCTGACTTTC
TRBJ1-1 | NA | TRBV18 | NA | CASSPDTMNTEAFF | TGTGCCAGCTCACCAGACACGATGAACACTGAAGCTTTCTTT
TRBJ1-6 | NA | TRBV7-3 | NA | CASSFQAGESPLHF | TGTGCCAGCAGCTTCCAGGCCGGAGAGTCACCCCTCCACTTT
TRBJ2-2 | NA | TRBV10-3 | NA | CAISEEGMGTGELFF | TGTGCCATCAGTGAAGAGGGGATGGGAACCGGGGAGCTGTTTTTT
TRBJ1-2 | NA | TRBV28 | NA | CASSLYSQIYGYTF | TGTGCCAGCAGTTTATATAGCCAGATTTATGGCTACACCTTC
TRBJ2-3 | NA | TRBV10-1 | NA | CASSDGGGVDTQYF | TGCGCCAGCAGTGACGGCGGGGGCGTAGATACGCAGTATTTT
TRBJ1-1 | NA | TRBV5-1 | TRBD1 | CASSFTGQGPNTEAFF | TGCGCCAGCAGCTTCACCGGACAGGGGCCTAACACTGAAGCTTTCTTT
TRBJ2-1 | NA | TRBV5-1 | TRBD1 | CASSRQGGSYNEQFF | TGCGCCAGCAGCCGACAGGGGGGCTCCTACAATGAGCAGTTCTTC
TRBJ1-1 | NA | TRBV5-4 | NA | CASSPSPNTEAFF | TGTGCCAGCAGCCCGAGCCCGAACACTGAAGCTTTCTTT
TRBJ2-1 | NA | TRBV2 | NA | CASSSSELGYNEQFF | TGTGCCAGCAGCTCCTCCGAGCTAGGGTACAATGAGCAGTTCTTC
TRBJ2-1 | NA | TRBV5-1 | NA | CASSRGRITDEQFF | TGCGCCAGCAGCCGTGGACGGATCACCGATGAGCAGTTCTTC
TRBJ2-5 | NA | TRBV30 | TRBD2 | CAWIPGLAGVETQYF | TGTGCCTGGATCCCGGGGCTAGCGGGAGTAGAGACCCAGTACTTC
TRBJ2-2 | NA | TRBV19 | NA | CASSIVGGEGELFF | TGTGCCAGTAGTATAGTAGGGGGAGAAGGGGAGCTGTTTTTT
TRBJ1-2 | NA | TRBV2 | TRBD1 | CASSETRTGSYGYTF | TGTGCCAGCAGTGAAACGCGGACAGGGTCCTATGGCTACACCTTC
TRBJ2-2 | NA | TRBV5-1 | TRBD1 | CASSPDRANTGELFF | TGCGCCAGCAGCCCGGACAGGGCTAACACCGGGGAGCTGTTTTTT
TRBJ2-7 | NA | TRBV6-5 | NA | CATQQAYEQYF | TGTGCCACCCAACAGGCGTACGAGCAGTACTTC
TRBJ1-1 | NA | TRBV19 | NA | CASSIKTGTPRTEAFF | TGTGCCAGTAGTATAAAAACCGGGACACCTCGCACTGAAGCTTTCTTT
TRBJ1-4 | NA | TRBV7-9 | NA | CASSLVFRQPGGEKLFF | TGTGCCAGCAGCTTAGTATTCCGACAGCCTGGGGGTGAAAAACTGTTTTTT
TRBJ2-7 | once | TRBV27 | TRBD1 | CASSFQAGGVIYEQYF | TGTGCCAGCAGTTTCCAGGCAGGGGGCGTCATCTACGAGCAGTACTTC
TRBJ2-5 | NA | TRBV7-9 | NA | CASSLVGETQYF | TGTGCCAGCAGCTTAGTTGGTGAGACCCAGTACTTC
TRBJ2-7 | NA | TRBV5-5 | NA | CASSPGGDRNEQYF | TGTGCCAGCAGCCCCGGGGGGGACAGGAACGAGCAGTACTTC
TRBJ2-5 | NA | TRBV13 | TRBD1 | CASSPRDRDQETQYF | TGTGCCAGCAGCCCCCGTGACAGGGACCAAGAGACCCAGTACTTC
TRBJ1-3 | NA | TRBV30 | NA | CAWRGEGSGNTIYF | TGTGCCTGGAGGGGGGAGGGTTCTGGAAACACCATATATTTT
TRBJ1-2 | NA | TRBV18 | NA | CASSPPLIGGIGYTF | TGTGCCAGCTCACCACCTCTTATTGGGGGCATCGGCTACACCTTC
TRBJ2-7 | NA | TRBV4-2 | TRBD2 | CASSQESGLGLAYEQYF | TGTGCCAGCAGCCAAGAAAGCGGCCTAGGACTAGCCTACGAGCAGTACTTC
TRBJ2-3 | once | TRBV5-1 | NA | CASSLMGFGDTQYF | TGCGCCAGCAGCCTGATGGGGTTCGGGGATACGCAGTATTTT
TRBJ1-1 | NA | TRBV5-4 | TRBD1 | CASSKGQGSEAFF | TGTGCCAGCAGCAAAGGACAGGGGTCCGAAGCTTTCTTT
TRBJ1-1 | NA | TRBV29-1 | NA | CSVEDRGLQGITEGTEAFF | TGCAGCGTTGAAGATAGGGGATTGCAGGGGATTACTGAGGGTACTGAAGCTTTCTTT
TRBJ2-5 | once | TRBV5-4 | TRBD2 | CASSLRPSGETQYF | TGTGCCAGCAGCTTGCGCCCTAGCGGAGAGACCCAGTACTTC
TRBJ1-5 | NA | TRBV2 | NA | CASSEQGGSSNQPQHF | TGTGCCAGCAGTGAACAAGGGGGGTCCTCCAATCAGCCCCAGCATTTT
TRBJ1-1 | NA | TRBV2 | NA | CASSAAGIASQAFF | TGTGCCAGCAGTGCGGCAGGGATTGCGTCACAAGCTTTCTTT